Sequencing of this T cell receptor (beta chain) was carried out in a study of blood T cells in healthy people across ages. The length of the CDR3 is 16 residues. CDR1 and CDR2 (germline): PRHDT, FYEKMQ (reference sequence). PCR was performed a second time for about 7 to 12 cycles using a sample-barcoded 5' primer and a J-beta primer mix. TCRdb analysed the 5' RACE reads with MiXCR anew, one entry per CDR3 protein. The sample contains about 780,000 distinct CDR3 sequences, more than 25% of which appear only once. To note about this clonotype: A read error may account for a junction end that differs from germline.

This sample was shared with a second study, whose subject was T cells of mothers and their children. That paper states: Using 1.5 ug per 15 ul, all extracted RNA underwent cDNA synthesis.

This chain joins TRBV13 and TRBJ1-1; D uncertain. This clonotype was obtained from a boy aged 10-17 years in good health. The sequenced sample was blood. The CDR3 reads CASSPPRETSNTETFF. The CDR3 bases are TGTGCCAGCAGCCCCCCAAGGGAAACATCGAACACTGAAACTTTCTTT.